These T cell receptor beta chains were read from a single sample in a study of blood T cell repertoires in COVID-19. Profiling relied on immunoSEQ multiplex PCR, and the TCRdb table lists in-frame clones only, not all of them. The repertoire holds 70,000 or so clones, with roughly 89% as singletons. The sequenced sample was peripheral blood. All receptors come from a man aged 60 to 69 with acute or convalescent COVID-19. Both conserved end residues are part of each CDR3. D genes are given only for firm matches. The size field is filled for only some rows; it gives once, few, many or a size class.

j_call,v_call,clone_size,d_call,cdr3_nt,cdr3_aa
TRBJ2-5,TRBV15,NA,TRBD2,TGTGCCACCAGCAACCTGGGACTAGCGGAAGAGACCCAGTACTTC,CATSNLGLAEETQYF
TRBJ2-7,TRBV27,NA,NA,TGTGCCAGCAGTTTGATGCGGGGTTACGAGCAGTACTTC,CASSLMRGYEQYF
TRBJ2-7,TRBV2,NA,NA,TGTGCCAGCAGTGAAGCCCCTCGGGGGAGCGGACGGGGGGAGCAGTACTTC,CASSEAPRGSGRGEQYF
TRBJ2-1,TRBV20-1,NA,TRBD2,TGCAGTGCTAGTTCCAGCGGGAAGATAGTGAATGAGCAGTTCTTC,CSASSSGKIVNEQFF
TRBJ2-2,TRBV24-1,NA,NA,TGTGCCACCAGTGACCCCGGAGCATCGAACACCGGGGAGCTGTTTTTT,CATSDPGASNTGELFF
TRBJ2-4,TRBV5-6,NA,NA,TGTGCCAGCAGCTCCCGGACTGTCGCCAAAAACATTCAGTACTTC,CASSSRTVAKNIQYF
TRBJ2-1,TRBV5-1,NA,NA,TGCGCCAGCAGCCAGACAGGTTACAATGAGCAGTTCTTC,CASSQTGYNEQFF
TRBJ1-1,TRBV7-3,few,NA,TGTGCCAGCAGCTTAACACAAAGCACTGAAGCTTTCTTT,CASSLTQSTEAFF
TRBJ1-1,TRBV11-3,NA,NA,TGTGCCAGCAGCAAGGGCGAGGAGGAGGAAGCTTTCTTT,CASSKGEEEEAFF
TRBJ2-1,TRBV5-1,few,TRBD2,TGCGCCAGCAGCTTGGATTTCCGGGGGGGCCGTTACAATGAGCAGTTCTTC,CASSLDFRGGRYNEQFF
TRBJ2-5,TRBV19,NA,TRBD1,TGTGCCAGTAGTGGTGGCCGGGACAGACAAGAGACCCAGTACTTC,CASSGGRDRQETQYF
TRBJ1-4,TRBV6-5,once,TRBD1,TGTGCCAGCAGCGCGACAGGGGCCCATGAAAAACTGTTTTTT,CASSATGAHEKLFF
TRBJ2-3,TRBV5-1,NA,NA,TGCGCCAGCAGCTTGGTACAGGGAGCCCCAGATACGCAGTATTTT,CASSLVQGAPDTQYF
TRBJ2-7,TRBV11-3,NA,TRBD2,TGTGCCAGCAGCTTACGGGGGGTACTTCACGAGCAGTACTTC,CASSLRGVLHEQYF
TRBJ1-1,TRBV9,NA,TRBD1,TGTGCCAGCAGCTCCGGACAGGGATGGAACACTGAAGCTTTCTTT,CASSSGQGWNTEAFF
TRBJ1-5,TRBV6-5,NA,NA,TGTGCCAGCACGTTCGGAGGGGGCAATCAGCCCCAGCATTTT,CASTFGGGNQPQHF
TRBJ1-2,TRBV4-1,NA,NA,TGCGCCAGCAGCCTATCAGAAAGTAATGGCTACACCTTC,CASSLSESNGYTF
TRBJ2-7,TRBV7-9,NA,NA,TGTGCCAGCAGCCCACCACAGGGAGAAACCTCCTACGAGCAGTACTTC,CASSPPQGETSYEQYF
TRBJ2-7,TRBV10-2,NA,NA,TGCGCCAGCAGTGAAGGATCCCAGGGCCCCTACGAGCAGTACTTC,CASSEGSQGPYEQYF
TRBJ1-2,TRBV7-9,once,TRBD1,TGTGCCAGCAGCTCGGACAGGGAAGGTGGCTACACCTTC,CASSSDREGGYTF
TRBJ2-1,TRBV30,NA,NA,TGTGCCTGCTTCCGGGACTTATCCTACAATGAGCAGTTCTTC,CACFRDLSYNEQFF
TRBJ1-1,TRBV5-1,NA,NA,TGCGCCAGCAGCCGTAGCGGGGAGAACACTGAAGCTTTCTTT,CASSRSGENTEAFF
TRBJ1-6,TRBV25-1,NA,NA,TGTGCCAGCAGTGGCGACAGCTCTTGGGCACCCCTCCACTTT,CASSGDSSWAPLHF
TRBJ2-6,TRBV3-1/TRBV3-2,NA,TRBD1,TGTGCCAGCAGCCCTGTCCCGGGACAGGGTTTCACAGCTGGGGCCAACGTCCTGACTTTC,CASSPVPGQGFTAGANVLTF
TRBJ2-7,TRBV7-9,NA,TRBD1,TGTGCCAGCAGCAGACAGGGGAAATTCGAAGCAAAGGATAGACCCTACGAGCAGTACTTC,CASSRQGKFEAKDRPYEQYF
TRBJ2-7,TRBV5-1,NA,TRBD2,TGCGCCAGCAGCTTGGCCGGGAGGACGTACGAGTACTTC,CASSLAGRTYEYF
TRBJ2-1,TRBV7-9,NA,NA,TGTGCCAGCAGCCCTGAACTTAACTACAATGAGCAGTTCTTC,CASSPELNYNEQFF
TRBJ1-1,TRBV21-1,NA,NA,TGTGCCAGCAGCGGACAGGGCCTCAACACTGAAGCTTTCTTT,CASSGQGLNTEAFF
TRBJ2-7,TRBV27,NA,TRBD2,TGTGCCAGCAGTTTTGGACTAGCGGGCGAGCAGTACTTC,CASSFGLAGEQYF
TRBJ1-1,TRBV7-9,NA,NA,TGTGCCAGCAGCCAGCCGGGGTCAACTTGGGAAGCTTTCTTT,CASSQPGSTWEAFF
TRBJ1-5,TRBV7-7,NA,TRBD1,TGTGCCAGCAGCTTAGTTAAGGGGGCAGTCAATCAGCCCCAGCATTTT,CASSLVKGAVNQPQHF
TRBJ2-1,TRBV30,NA,TRBD2,TGTGCCTGGAGTACCAGCGGGAGTTTTTTGCAGTTCTTC,CAWSTSGSFLQFF
TRBJ2-5,TRBV5-6,NA,TRBD1,TGTGCCAGCAGCTTGGGGGCCAGGGGGCTGGAGACCCAGTACTTC,CASSLGARGLETQYF
TRBJ1-4,TRBV19,NA,NA,TGTGCCAGTAGCCCCCAGGGGAGGGAGGCTAATGAAAAACTGTTTTTT,CASSPQGREANEKLFF
TRBJ2-5,TRBV24-1,NA,TRBD1,TGTGCCACCAGCCCTCACGGACAGGGCGACGAGACCCAGTACTTC,CATSPHGQGDETQYF
TRBJ2-3,TRBV6-5,NA,NA,TGTGCCAGCAGATTGCAACTAGCCTCCACAGATACGCAGTATTTT,CASRLQLASTDTQYF
TRBJ2-7,TRBV3-1/TRBV3-2,NA,TRBD2,TGTGCCAGCAGACCTAGCGGGAGAAGCCACGAGCAGTACTTC,CASRPSGRSHEQYF
TRBJ2-7,TRBV11-2,NA,TRBD1,TGTGCCAGCAGCTTAGTTGAGCAGGGGGCGCGAGCCCGGGAGCAGTACTTC,CASSLVEQGARAREQYF
TRBJ1-1,TRBV5-4,NA,NA,TGTGCCAGCAGCTTGGAAGGGGTATTGAACACTGAAGCTTTCTTT,CASSLEGVLNTEAFF
TRBJ1-5,TRBV19,NA,TRBD1,TGTGCCAGTGGACAGGGGAATCAGCCCCAGCATTTT,CASGQGNQPQHF
TRBJ1-2,TRBV9,NA,TRBD1,TGTGCCAGCAGCCCAGGACAGGGAAACTATGGCTACACCTTC,CASSPGQGNYGYTF
TRBJ2-1,TRBV9,NA,TRBD2,TGTGCCAGCAGCCCCCTGCGGGGGGTAAACAATGAGCAGTTCTTC,CASSPLRGVNNEQFF
TRBJ1-6,TRBV5-1,NA,TRBD1,TGCGCCAGCAGCGCGACAGGGACCAGTTTTCGGGCCTTT,CASSATGTSFRAF
TRBJ2-2,TRBV19,NA,NA,TGTGCCAGCTTGACAGCGAACACCGGGGAGCTGTTTTTT,CASLTANTGELFF
TRBJ1-4,TRBV10-3,NA,TRBD1,TGTGCCATCAGTGACCGACAGGGAAGGAATGAAAAACTGTTTTTT,CAISDRQGRNEKLFF
TRBJ1-1,TRBV9,NA,NA,TGTGCCAGCAGCGCAAGTACGGACAGATGGAACACTGAAGCTTTCTTT,CASSASTDRWNTEAFF
TRBJ1-1,TRBV7-2,NA,TRBD1,TGTGCCAGCAGCTCCAGGGATTCTAGGGGGCTAGCTTTCTTT,CASSSRDSRGLAFF
TRBJ2-3,TRBV25-1,once,TRBD2,TGTGCCAGCAGTGAGGGACTAGCGGACTTCACAGATACGCAGTATTTT,CASSEGLADFTDTQYF